This TCR beta chain was captured by sequencing in a study of blood T cell repertoires in COVID-19. The J segment lost 13 bases and the V segment lost 1 base, leaving 30 bases of the junction unmatched. Germline lookup yields CDR1 LNHNV and CDR2 YYDKDF (reference sequence). The CDR3 covers 20 residues. Ages ranged from about 18 to 89 years, with residence in 20 to 30 US areas. The study counted Cohort 3 donors as recovered given two negative PCRs, clearance, or symptom resolution. Some clones are missing from TCRdb's copy, which holds only in-frame ones; the method was immunoSEQ multiplex PCR. Of hundreds of thousands of clones detected, roughly 87% appear once; the ten largest clones hold around 1%.

The source is a woman in her thirties who had recovered from COVID-19. The rearrangement uses TRBV15 and TRBJ1-2, with TRBD1 identical over 7 bases. Specimen: PBMCs or T cells enriched from blood (not recorded which). The CDR3 region has the DNA TGTGCCACCAGCAGAGTGGGCCGACCCGCTGCGGCCGGGACAGCTTCACGAGCCACCTTC. Protein sequence: CATSRVGRPAAAGTASRATF.